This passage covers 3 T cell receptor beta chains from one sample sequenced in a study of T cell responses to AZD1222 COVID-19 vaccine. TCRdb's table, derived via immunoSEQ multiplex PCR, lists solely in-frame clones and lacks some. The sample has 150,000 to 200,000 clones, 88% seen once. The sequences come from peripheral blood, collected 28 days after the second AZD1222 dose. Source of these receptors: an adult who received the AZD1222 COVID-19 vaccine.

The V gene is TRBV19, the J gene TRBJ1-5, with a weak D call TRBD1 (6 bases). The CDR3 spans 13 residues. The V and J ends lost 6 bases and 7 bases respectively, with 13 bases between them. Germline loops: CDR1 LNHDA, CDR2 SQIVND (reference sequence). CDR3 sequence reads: CASRIQGRQPQHF. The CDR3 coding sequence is TGTGCCAGTAGAATACAGGGACGGCAGCCCCAGCATTTT.

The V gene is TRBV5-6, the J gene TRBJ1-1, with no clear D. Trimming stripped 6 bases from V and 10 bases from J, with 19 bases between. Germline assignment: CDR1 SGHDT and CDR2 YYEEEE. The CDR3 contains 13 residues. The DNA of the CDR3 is TGTGCCAGCACCCCCGTAGGAGGGTTCGGAGCTTTCTTT. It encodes CASTPVGGFGAFF.

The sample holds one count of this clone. CDR3: CASRGLASSYNEQFF. As DNA, the CDR3 is TGCGCCAGCAGGGGCTTAGCCTCCTCCTACAATGAGCAGTTCTTC. This rearrangement joins TRBV10-2 to TRBJ2-1, with D unclear. The CDR3 runs 15 residues. Per germline, CDR1 WSHSY and CDR2 SAAADI. Trimming took off 6 bases at V and 0 bases at J, with 12 bases between the two ends.